Following are 15 T cell receptor beta chains from one sample sequenced in a study of cytomegalovirus exposure and HLA in healthy donors. PCR primers comprised 60 Vbeta and 13 Jbeta primers. Some clones are missing from TCRdb's copy, which holds only in-frame ones; the method was immunoSEQ multiplex PCR. Here the sample spans 140,000 to 150,000 clones, roughly four fifths being singletons. Sequences were obtained from PBMCs. The receptors were gathered from a woman in her sixties or seventies in good health and CMV-seropositive.

The chain is built from TRBV19 and TRBJ1-5, with 8 bases lining up with TRBD1. Trimming cost V 1 base and J 9 bases; bases outside gene matches: 8. Germline-derived CDR1 and CDR2 are LNHDA and SQIVND (reference sequence). The CDR3 covers 15 residues. The CDR3 DNA reads as TGTGCCAGTAGTATAGTTGGGGCAGGGGGCGCGCCCCAGCATTTT. It codes for CASSIVGAGGAPQHF.

The genes are TRBV10-3 and TRBJ2-3; the match to TRBD2 covers 9 bases. Germline V gene sequence: CDR1 ENHRY, CDR2 SYGVKD. The CDR3 contains 15 residues. With V trimmed by 6 bases and J by 2 bases, 6 bases remained unmatched. CDR3 sequence: CAIRSSGAITDTQYF. CDR3 coding DNA: TGTGCCATCAGGTCTAGCGGGGCTATCACAGATACGCAGTATTTT.

The V and J genes are TRBV6-5 and TRBJ2-7; 12 bases are a match to TRBD1. The ends lost 6 bases at V and 7 bases at J; junction bases unmatched: 10. Germline V lookup: CDR1 MNHEY, CDR2 SVGAGI. CDR3 length: 15 residues. CDR3 in DNA: TGTGCCAGCAGCCGTCCGGGACAGGGGGCGGGGGAGCAGTACTTC. Protein: CASSRPGQGAGEQYF.

The rearrangement joins TRBV2 to TRBJ2-7; the match to TRBD1 covers 9 bases. The CDR3 runs 13 residues. Germline assignment: CDR1 SNHLY and CDR2 FYNNEI. The junction had 5 bases not matched to a gene; V was cut back by 4 bases and J by 7 bases. The CDR3 DNA reads TGTGCCAGCAGTGGAACCGGGACAGGGGAGCAGTACTTC. Residues: CASSGTGTGEQYF.

The chain uses TRBV6-5 and TRBJ2-2; 8 positions agree with TRBD2. Germline-derived CDR1 and CDR2 are MNHEY and SVGAGI. Losses at the gene ends were 6 bases for V and 7 bases for J; bases not matched to a gene: 10. The CDR3 length is 15 residues. CDR3 sequence reads: CASSNGRVSGGELFF. The CDR3 nucleotides read TGTGCCAGCAGCAACGGGAGGGTTAGCGGCGGGGAGCTGTTTTTT.

V gene TRBV7-3 combines with J gene TRBJ2-2, with D possibly being TRBD1 (6 bases). The CDR3 runs to 13 residues. V lost 8 bases and J 4 bases, leaving 11 bases between the germline ends. Per germline, CDR1 SGHTA and CDR2 FQGTGA. The CDR3 protein is CASRGGFTGELFF. CDR3 DNA sequence: TGTGCCAGCCGAGGGGGTTTCACCGGGGAGCTGTTTTTT.

This chain links TRBV6-1 with TRBJ2-7, with D tentatively TRBD2 (6 bases). The CDR3 loop spans 12 amino acids. Germline V lookup: CDR1 MNHNS, CDR2 SASEGT. The V end lost 8 bases, the J end lost 2 bases, and 10 bases lay between the germline ends. CDR3 sequence (DNA): TGTGCCAGCGGCGGACTACCCTACGAGCAGTACTTC. It encodes CASGGLPYEQYF.

This clone was found a few times. This chain joins TRBV6-5 and TRBJ1-2, with unresolved D. This CDR3 contains 14 residues. With 7 bases removed from V and 0 bases from J, the gap between germline ends came to 12 bases. Germline-derived CDR1 and CDR2 are MNHEY and SVGAGI. In DNA form, the CDR3 reads TGTGCCAGCACCAGACCCGGGGCTAACTATGGCTACACCTTC. Amino acids: CASTRPGANYGYTF.

The V and J genes are TRBV2 and TRBJ1-5, with D unclear. Germline CDR1 and CDR2: SNHLY and FYNNEI. The CDR3 covers 15 residues. Trimming pared 6 bases from V and 2 bases from J, leaving 14 bases between. Here the CDR3 DNA reads TGTGCCAGCAGGGAGGTACGGGCGGGCAATCAGCCCCAGCATTTT. Translating gives CASREVRAGNQPQHF.

The chain carries TRBV6-5 and TRBJ1-3; D remains unclear. Trimming left V 2 bases short and J 6 bases short, with 14 bases between. Germline CDR1 and CDR2: MNHEY and SVGAGI. The CDR3 spans 15 residues. CDR3 amino acids: CASSYNGDLLNTIYF. CDR3 DNA: TGTGCCAGCAGTTACAACGGGGATCTCCTAAACACCATATATTTT.

The rearrangement uses TRBV5-1 and TRBJ2-3; a weak D match, TRBD2 (5 bases). The CDR3 has 18 amino acids. Germline CDR1 is SGHRS and CDR2 is YFSETQ. The germline V and J ends were trimmed by 3 bases and 2 bases, with 22 bases remaining between them. The chain's CDR3 is CASSSPQRRPPLTDTQYF. The CDR3 region has the DNA TGCGCCAGCAGCTCTCCCCAACGGAGGCCCCCACTCACAGATACGCAGTATTTT.

This chain joins TRBV27 and TRBJ2-5; 10 bases align to TRBD1. This CDR3 is 15 amino acids long. Germline V gives CDR1 MNHEY, CDR2 SMNVEV (reference sequence). The junction had 4 bases not matched to a gene; V was cut back by 1 base and J by 5 bases. CDR3 in amino acids: CASSLYGTGEETQYF. The DNA for the CDR3 is TGTGCCAGCAGTTTATACGGGACAGGGGAGGAGACCCAGTACTTC.

The rearrangement uses TRBV28 and TRBJ2-7; TRBD1 agrees at 7 bases. There are 13 residues in the CDR3. V shed 10 bases, J shed 0 bases, and the junction held 6 bases outside the gene matches. CDR1 MDHEN and CDR2 SYDVKM come from the germline V gene. CDR3 nucleotide sequence: TGTGCCACCACGGGACAGTACTCCTACGAGCAGTACTTC. This sequence encodes CATTGQYSYEQYF.

The chain couples TRBV11-3 to TRBJ1-1; unclear D gene. The CDR3 runs to 11 residues. V lost 8 bases, J lost 10 bases, and 14 bases lay in between. Germline assignment: CDR1 SGHNT and CDR2 YENEEA. The CDR3 coding sequence is TGTGCCAGCGGCCTCTTCCCTGGAGCTTTCTTT. It codes for CASGLFPGAFF.

This chain uses TRBV7-2 with TRBJ2-1, with 11 positions matching TRBD2. In germline, CDR1 is SGHTA, CDR2 FQGNSA. Trimming took 5 bases from V and 4 from J; bases not matched to a gene: 4. The CDR3 extends over 15 amino acids. The CDR3 DNA reads as TGTGCCAGCAGCACGCTAGCGGGAGGTTACAATGAGCAGTTCTTC. It translates to CASSTLAGGYNEQFF.